Here is one TCR beta chain with its context. This sample stems from a study of cytomegalovirus exposure and HLA in healthy donors. This CDR3 has 14 residues. V lost 4 bases to trimming and J lost 6 bases, with 15 bases between them. Per germline, CDR1 SEHNR and CDR2 FQNEAQ (reference sequence). The repertoire was sequenced with immunoSEQ multiplex PCR; TCRdb's copy has only in-frame clones and lacks some. The sample lists some 110,000 clones; around 88% were seen once. The chain is built from TRBV7-9 and TRBJ1-2; D not resolved. This sequence was found in a man between 18 and 35 years old in good health and CMV-seronegative. Sequences were obtained from PBMCs. CDR3 amino acids: CASSSEAEIHGYTF. The CDR3 bases are TGTGCCAGCAGCTCGGAGGCAGAGATTCATGGCTACACCTTC.